The 24 T cell receptor beta chains below come from one sample, sequenced in a study of T cells in Graves' hyperthyroidism and ophthalmopathy. The CDR3 regions of TCR beta were amplified from RNA transcripts. A set of HTBI primers served as the primers for a first-round RT-PCR of the TCR CDR3. TCRdb re-called the multiplex PCR reads with MiXCR, one entry per CDR3 protein. The profile shows fewer than 750,000 distinct CDR3 sequences, about 15% of them singletons. What was sequenced was blood. Receptor source: a woman between 35 and 50 years old with Graves' ophthalmopathy.

The table lists this clonotype with many counts. V usage is TRBV13 and J usage is TRBJ1-1; no firm D call. V lost 4 bases to trimming and J lost 5 bases, with 8 bases between them. This CDR3 comprises 12 residues. CDR1 is PRHDT, CDR2 FYEKMQ, per germline (reference sequence). The CDR3 sequence: CASSSAWTEAFF. The CDR3, as DNA: TGTGCCAGCAGCTCGGCTTGGACTGAAGCTTTCTTT.

This clonotype was observed a handful of times. The chain couples TRBV30 to TRBJ2-2; D possibly corresponds to TRBD2 (7 bases). Trimming removed 0 bases at V and 3 bases at J, with 14 bases between. Germline CDR1 is GTSNPN and CDR2 is SVGIG (reference sequence). The CDR3 is 16 amino acids. CDR3 region: CAWSVRGARDTGELFF. The CDR3 DNA reads TGTGCCTGGAGTGTACGGGGGGCGCGGGACACCGGGGAGCTGTTTTTT. Full variable domain (missing parts from reference TRBV30 and TRBJ2-2): SQTIHQWPATLVQPVGSPLSLECTVEGTSNPNLYWYRQAAGRGLQLLFYSVGIGQISSEVPQNLSASRPQDRQFILSSKKLLLSDSGFYLCAWSVRGARDTGELFFGEGSRLTVL.

Many counts were recorded for this clonotype. The gene calls are TRBV5-8 and TRBJ1-2; D unclear. V was clipped by 4 bases and J by 0 bases, with 10 bases between them. Looked up from germline, CDR1 is SGHTS and CDR2 is YDEGEE. This CDR3 is 14 amino acids long. The CDR3 bases are TGTGCCAGCAGCCTGGACGTGCCTAACTATGGCTACACCTTC. Amino acids: CASSLDVPNYGYTF.

This clonotype appeared many times. A much larger clone lies one base from this, so it may be a read error. In nucleotides, the CDR3 is TGTGCCGGCAGTTACACACGCTACGAGCAGTACTTC. This encodes CAGSYTRYEQYF. The chain carries TRBV12-3 or TRBV12-4 and TRBJ2-7; no clear D. The CDR3 sequence is 12 residues long.

This clonotype was detected many times. The rearrangement joins TRBV4-1 to TRBJ2-7; D possibly uses TRBD1 or TRBD2 (5 bases each). The CDR3 length is 16 residues. The germline V gene has CDR1 MGHRA and CDR2 YSYEKL. The V end was cut by 7 bases, the J end by 6 bases, with 25 bases between. This chain's CDR3 is CASTPSIRDGGLEQYF. The CDR3 coding sequence is TGCGCCAGCACCCCCTCGATTAGGGACGGCGGGCTCGAGCAGTACTTC.

The sample holds a few counts of this clonotype. The chain carries TRBV18 and TRBJ2-7; 10 positions agree with TRBD1. This CDR3 spans 15 amino acids. Germline V gene data show CDR1 as KGHSH and CDR2 as LQKENI. V gave up 3 bases and J gave up 5 bases; unmatched junction bases: 7. CDR3 nucleotide sequence: TGTGCCAGCTCACCCGGGACAGGGGAGTGGAACGAGCAGTACTTC. It specifies CASSPGTGEWNEQYF. The full variable domain, rest sourced from reference TRBV18 and TRBJ2-7, is NAGVMQNPRHLVRRRGQEARLRCSPMKGHSHVYWYRQLPEEGLKFMVYLQKENIIDESGMPKERFSAEFPKEGPSILRIQQVVRGDSAAYFCASSPGTGEWNEQYFGPGTRLTVT.

The chain joins TRBV5-1 to TRBJ2-3, with 9 bases aligning to TRBD2. Germline values: CDR1 SGHRS, CDR2 YFSETQ. CDR3 length equals 15 residues. V shed 4 bases and J 6 bases; nucleotides not matched to a gene: 9. The CDR3 DNA reads TGCGCCAGCAGCCCGACGCGGGAGGGCCGTGATACGCAGTATTTT. Encoded protein: CASSPTREGRDTQYF.

The sample holds many counts of this clonotype. The V and J genes are TRBV5-1 and TRBJ1-1; D remains unclear. The CDR3 length is 13 residues. Germline V gene data show CDR1 as SGHRS and CDR2 as YFSETQ. Trimming removed 0 bases at V and 2 bases at J, with 5 bases between. Here the CDR3 DNA reads TGCGCCAGCAGCTTGGTTGTAAACACTGAAGCTTTCTTT. Protein product: CASSLVVNTEAFF.

This clonotype was recorded at least ten times. The gene calls are TRBV6-1 and TRBJ1-2; D not resolved. Germline values: CDR1 MNHNS, CDR2 SASEGT. The CDR3 runs to 13 residues. Trimming removed 3 bases from V and 3 bases from J, with 8 bases in between. Written as DNA, the CDR3 is TGTGCCAGCAGTGAGGACGAGCACTATGGCTACACCTTC. It specifies CASSEDEHYGYTF.

This clonotype has just a few counts. The chain couples TRBV18 to TRBJ1-1; 8 nucleotides match TRBD1. The J segment lost 5 bases and the V segment lost 5 bases, leaving 7 bases of the junction unmatched. There are 14 residues in the CDR3. The germline gives CDR1 KGHSH, CDR2 LQKENI. The CDR3 spells CASSSSTGGTEAFF. The CDR3 nucleotides read TGTGCCAGCTCAAGCTCAACAGGGGGTACTGAAGCTTTCTTT.

In this sample, this clonotype turned up a few times. DNA of the CDR3: TGTGCCAGCTCGACTAGCGGGAGTACCGAGCAGTACTTC. Translated, it gives CASSTSGSTEQYF. The J gene is TRBJ2-7, the V gene TRBV19, with 12 positions matching TRBD2. Trimming removed 9 bases from V and 6 bases from J; junction bases left unmatched: 6. Germline CDR1 LNHDA, CDR2 SQIVND (reference sequence). The CDR3 runs 13 residues.

There are many counts of this clonotype. The V and J genes are TRBV12-3 or TRBV12-4 and TRBJ1-2; 8 bases match TRBD1. J lost 6 bases, V lost 7 bases, and 13 bases had no gene match. This CDR3 is built from 15 residues. The CDR3 sequence is CASNLGQGGMNGYTF. The CDR3 bases are TGTGCCAGCAACCTAGGACAGGGCGGAATGAATGGCTACACCTTC.

This clonotype came up many times. The chain joins TRBV25-1 to TRBJ2-4, with D unresolved. The CDR3 has 11 amino acids. V shed 2 bases and J shed 9 bases, with 5 bases lying between them. The germline V gene encodes CDR1 MGHDK and CDR2 SYGVNS. The CDR3 loop is CASSERVIQYF. Written as DNA, the CDR3 is TGTGCCAGCAGTGAAAGGGTCATTCAGTACTTC.

This clonotype occurred a few times. This rearrangement joins TRBV28 to TRBJ2-7; D unresolved. CDR3 length equals 12 residues. CDR1 and CDR2 (germline): MDHEN, SYDVKM. Trimming stripped 4 bases from V and 8 bases from J, with 12 bases between. This CDR3 reads CASSSTGPKQYF. The CDR3 DNA reads TGTGCCAGCAGTTCGACGGGTCCCAAGCAGTACTTC. Using reference TRBV28 and TRBJ2-7 for the parts outside the CDR3, the full variable domain is DVKVTQSSRYLVKRTGEKVFLECVQDMDHENMFWYRQDPGLGLRLIYFSYDVKMKEKGDIPEGYSVSREKKERFSLILESASTNQTSMYLCASSSTGPKQYFGPGTRLTVT.

This clonotype was counted at least ten times. This chain uses TRBV6-1 with TRBJ2-5, with 15 bases aligning to TRBD2. CDR1 and CDR2 from the germline V gene are MNHNS and SASEGT. The CDR3 totals 17 residues. V lost 4 bases, J lost 5 bases, and 8 bases stayed unmatched. CDR3 DNA sequence: TGTGCCAGCAGTGTGTGGACTAGCGGGAGGGCCAGCGAGACCCAGTACTTC. It yields the protein CASSVWTSGRASETQYF.

The chain employs TRBV3-1 and TRBJ2-7; D gene unclear. Trimming shortened V by 8 bases and J by 5 bases, and 10 bases separated the two germline ends. The CDR3 has 11 residues. From germline, CDR1 is LGHDT and CDR2 YNNKEL (reference sequence). This CDR3 is CASGRFDEQYF. CDR3 DNA: TGTGCCAGCGGCAGGTTTGACGAGCAGTACTTC.

This clonotype was detected many times. This CDR3 reads CASSYGTDNTGELFF. The CDR3 DNA reads TGTGCCAGCAGTTATGGGACAGATAACACCGGGGAGCTGTTTTTT. V usage is TRBV6-5 and J usage is TRBJ2-2; TRBD1 aligns across 7 bases. After removal of 3 bases from V and 2 bases from J, the junction contained 3 bases not matched to a gene. Germline-derived CDR1 and CDR2 are MNHEY and SVGAGI. The CDR3 totals 15 residues.

This clonotype came up many times. The chain uses TRBV20-1 and TRBJ2-7; 8 bases agree with TRBD1. The CDR3 totals 15 residues. The V gene end was trimmed by 0 bases and the J gene end by 4 bases; junction bases not matched to a gene: 8. Germline assignment: CDR1 DFQATT and CDR2 SNEGSKA (reference sequence). CDR3 loop: CSARDPQGALYEQYF. The CDR3, as DNA: TGCAGTGCTAGAGATCCGCAGGGGGCGCTGTACGAGCAGTACTTC.

The table lists this clonotype with a count of one. V usage is TRBV6-5 and J usage is TRBJ2-5; 8 bases map to TRBD2. This CDR3 is 17 amino acids long. The J segment lost 1 base and the V segment lost 4 bases, leaving 11 bases of the junction unmatched. In germline, CDR1 is MNHEY, CDR2 SVGAGI. This chain's CDR3 is CASSSPRERERQETQYF. DNA for the CDR3: TGTGCCAGCAGTTCCCCCAGGGAGCGGGAGCGCCAAGAGACCCAGTACTTC.

This clonotype has just a few counts. CDR3 nucleotide sequence: TGCAGTGCTAGTTGGCAGAGCAATCAGCCCCAGCATTTT. It translates to CSASWQSNQPQHF. The rearrangement joins TRBV20-1 to TRBJ1-5, with D uncertain. This CDR3 is built from 13 residues. Trimming took 3 bases from V and 1 from J, leaving 7 bases between them. CDR1 and CDR2 (germline): DFQATT, SNEGSKA (reference sequence).

The chain carries TRBV6-2 or TRBV6-3 and TRBJ2-5, with 9 bases that match TRBD2. Per the germline V gene, CDR1 is MNHEY and CDR2 is SVGEGT. Trimming at V came to 0 bases and at J to 2 bases, leaving 19 bases not matched to a gene. The CDR3 runs to 21 residues. DNA for the CDR3: TGTGCCAGCAGTTACTCGAGGGGCAAGAGCTTGCGGGAGGGCCCTCAAGAGACCCAGTACTTC. Translating gives CASSYSRGKSLREGPQETQYF.

The chain is built from TRBV20-1 and TRBJ1-2, with D uncertain. CDR1 and CDR2 from the germline V gene are DFQATT and SNEGSKA (reference sequence). V lost 1 base to trimming and J lost 2 bases, with 11 bases between them. CDR3 length equals 14 residues. The CDR3 nucleotides are TGCAGTGCTAGAGCCCCGAATGGCAACTATGGCTACACCTTC. Protein product: CSARAPNGNYGYTF.

This clonotype came up many times. The chain uses TRBV12-3 or TRBV12-4 and TRBJ1-1; a possible D gene is TRBD1 (6 bases). The ends were cut back, 6 bases at V and 0 bases at J, with 20 bases in the middle. The CDR3 has 17 amino acids. The CDR3 region has the DNA TGTGCCAGCAGCCCGCACGCGGGGGCCCCGATGAACACTGAAGCTTTCTTT. Residues: CASSPHAGAPMNTEAFF.

This clonotype was seen repeatedly, ten times or more. The V call is TRBV7-3, the J call TRBJ2-5, with TRBD2 as a possible D gene (5 bases). The germline V and J ends were trimmed by 2 bases and 7 bases, with 14 bases remaining between them. CDR3 length: 14 residues. Germline CDR1 SGHTA, CDR2 FQGTGA. The CDR3 region is CASSLDDYRGTQYF. Written as DNA, the CDR3 is TGTGCCAGCAGCTTAGATGACTACCGTGGGACCCAGTACTTC. The variable domain in full, completed from reference TRBV7-3 and TRBJ2-5, reads GAGVSQTPSNKVTEKGKYVELRCDPISGHTALYWYRQSLGQGPEFLIYFQGTGAADDSGLPNDRFFAVRPEGSVSTLKIQRTERGDSAVYLCASSLDDYRGTQYFGPGTRLLVL.